Shown below are 8 T cell receptor beta chains from a single sample sequenced in a study of T cell responses to AZD1222 COVID-19 vaccine. Some clones are missing from TCRdb's copy, which holds only in-frame ones; the method was immunoSEQ multiplex PCR. The sample records 100,000 to 150,000 clones, approximately 88% being singletons. Here the sequenced sample was peripheral blood, taken on day 0 of AZD1222 vaccination. These receptors all come from an adult in good health.

The chain couples TRBV27 to TRBJ2-7; D might be TRBD2 (7 bases). With 3 bases removed from V and 5 bases from J, the gap between germline ends came to 17 bases. CDR3 length equals 15 residues. CDR1 and CDR2 from the germline V gene are MNHEY and SMNVEV (reference sequence). CDR3 region: CASSLEAGAPHEQYF. DNA of the CDR3: TGTGCCAGCAGTTTGGAGGCGGGGGCCCCCCACGAGCAGTACTTC.

This sequence joins TRBV18 and TRBJ1-1; possible D gene TRBD1, 6 bases. V gave up 1 base and J gave up 6 bases, with 6 bases separating them. Per the germline V gene, CDR1 is KGHSH and CDR2 is LQKENI. There are 12 residues in the CDR3. In nucleotides, the CDR3 is TGTGCCAGCTCACCACAGGGGGCTGAAGCTTTCTTT. Its translation is CASSPQGAEAFF.

The chain recombines TRBV12-3 or TRBV12-4 with TRBJ2-2; 10 nucleotides match TRBD1. V was clipped by 10 bases and J by 6 bases; unmatched bases: 5. The CDR3 loop spans 13 amino acids. The CDR3 DNA reads as TGTGCCACGGGACAGGGGCTGGCCGGGGAGCTGTTTTTT. The encoded protein is CATGQGLAGELFF.

The genes are TRBV19 and TRBJ1-4; 11 bases agree with TRBD1. The V and J ends lost 5 bases and 8 bases, in that order; junction bases with no gene match: 7. The CDR3 sequence is 15 residues long. The V gene's germline CDR1 is LNHDA and CDR2 SQIVND (reference sequence). The DNA for the CDR3 is TGTGCCAGTAGTGCGGACAGGGGGCTTGGCGAAAAACTGTTTTTT. Encoded protein: CASSADRGLGEKLFF. The full variable domain, rest sourced from reference TRBV19 and TRBJ1-4, is DGGITQSPKYLFRKEGQNVTLSCEQNLNHDAMYWYRQDPGQGLRLIYYSQIVNDFQKGDIAEGYSVSREKKESFPLTVTSAQKNPTAFYLCASSADRGLGEKLFFGSGTQLSVL.

The rearrangement joins TRBV30 to TRBJ2-2; 7 bases match TRBD1. The trim removed 8 bases at V and 2 bases at J, leaving 11 bases unmatched. Germline CDR1 is GTSNPN and CDR2 is SVGIG (reference sequence). The CDR3 extends over 15 amino acids. This CDR3 reads CARIERQGNTGELFF. DNA for the CDR3: TGTGCCCGCATTGAACGACAGGGAAACACCGGGGAGCTGTTTTTT. Looking up the rest from reference TRBV30 and TRBJ2-2 gives the full variable domain: SQTIHQWPATLVQPVGSPLSLECTVEGTSNPNLYWYRQAAGRGLQLLFYSVGIGQISSEVPQNLSASRPQDRQFILSSKKLLLSDSGFYLCARIERQGNTGELFFGEGSRLTVL.

This chain joins TRBV10-3 and TRBJ1-6; 8 bases match TRBD1. J was trimmed by 7 bases and V by 11 bases; bases with no gene match: 7. CDR3 length: 13 residues. Germline values: CDR1 ENHRY, CDR2 SYGVKD. CDR3: CAAGGQVNSPLHF. CDR3 in DNA: TGTGCCGCGGGGGGACAGGTGAATTCACCCCTCCACTTT.

V is TRBV24-1 and J is TRBJ2-3; tentative D call: TRBD2 (6 bases). Germline lookup yields CDR1 KGHDR and CDR2 SFDVKD. Trimming shortened V by 0 bases and J by 4 bases, and 16 bases separated the two germline ends. This CDR3 spans 17 amino acids. This chain's CDR3 is CATSDLRLGRSSDTQYF. The CDR3 bases are TGTGCCACCAGTGATTTGCGACTAGGCCGAAGTTCAGATACGCAGTATTTT.

The rearrangement joins TRBV4-3 to TRBJ2-7; D remains ambiguous. V shed 1 base and J shed 4 bases, with 11 bases lying between them. Germline V gene data show CDR1 as LGHNA and CDR2 as YSLEER. The CDR3 contains 14 residues. The CDR3 spells CASSQGSSSYEQYF. CDR3 coding DNA: TGCGCCAGCAGCCAAGGGTCGTCTTCTTACGAGCAGTACTTC.